This TCR beta chain was retrieved from a study of a mutant IDH1 vaccine in newly diagnosed glioma (dated by TCRdb to the early 2020s). Describing the broader study: Eight vaccinations were administered to patients in weeks 1, 3, 5, 7, 11, 15, 19 and 23, corresponding to visits V03 through V10. Vaccination started 4-6 weeks after radiotherapy alone, or was given together with temozolomide cycles in the groups whose treatment included chemotherapy. Of the roughly 34 treated patients, around 60% were male and approximately 40% were female, and a mean age of approximately 40 years was recorded. Prior to enrollment, patients had been given standard therapy consisting of radiotherapy alone, temozolomide alone, or radiochemotherapy with temozolomide, with the combination given to most patients. Peripheral blood was collected at six visits: V03 (baseline), V05, V07, V10, V12 and V13. Longitudinal TCRB deep sequencing was performed for fewer than 30 treated patients wherever samples were available for exploratory analyses.

The study at large found these results: Availability determined which PBMC samples were chosen for TCRB deep sequencing. No apparent relationship was observed between pseudoprogression and alterations in the top peripheral T cell clonotypes detected by TCRB sequencing. The authors noted that analyses of patient blood samples could not be reproduced because of sample limitations. Immune responses induced by the vaccine were seen in more than 85% of patients across multiple MHC alleles.

This clone appeared once. Its antigen is currently not known. Base qualities are not at hand, and no much larger clone is one base apart. The library was obtained by the immunoSEQ multiplex PCR assay. The hsTCRB Kit was used according to the manufacturer's protocol to amplify rearranged TCR beta chain sequences. TCRB libraries were sequenced on an Illumina MiSeq. For the original study's pipeline: The proprietary platform of the kit vendor was used for demultiplexing, trimming and gene mapping. Here the immuneACCESS table is served through TCRdb, limited to in-frame sequences with V and J called. Missing clones are a known gap in these copies; in checked studies unresolved V genes cover under half, and the rest lacks a known reason. That table furnishes V, J and clone size, whereas the DNA furnished D and trimming. This sample has 95,000 to 120,000 clones in its table, and roughly nine tenths of those were observed once. The ten largest clonotypes hold around 0.6% of the sample.

This specimen's time point label, interpreted: week 11, during vaccination. A 20-mer mutant IDH1 peptide at 300 micrograms in Montanide made up each vaccine dose, which was injected subcutaneously together with topical imiquimod. Donors had newly diagnosed WHO grade 3 or 4 IDH1-mutant astrocytomas with loss of nuclear ATRX. The samples were drawn from NOA16, a multicentre, single-arm, open-label phase I trial in Germany that tested a mutant IDH1 peptide vaccine in humans for the first time. Genomic DNA for TCRB sequencing was extracted from EDTA blood using the DNeasy Blood and Tissue Kit. For CDR1 and CDR2, the germline V gene lists ENHRY and SYGVKD. The trim is 6 bases for V and 3 bases for J, with a gap of 12 bases between the germline ends. Reading from cysteine to phenylalanine, the CDR3 counts 13 amino acids. Of the read, only the CDR3 DNA is kept; its 39 bases are in frame from base 1.

The receptor's source is a woman in her fifties or sixties with glioma. The sequence joins TRBV10-3 to TRBJ2-7; the best D guess is TRBD2, with 6 bases matching. The sample was PBMCs, taken from a glioma patient whose treatment included an IDH1 peptide vaccine. The CDR3 region has the sequence CAISGTSDYEQYF. The sequence in DNA is TGTGCCATCAGCGGGACTTCTGACTACGAGCAGTACTTC.